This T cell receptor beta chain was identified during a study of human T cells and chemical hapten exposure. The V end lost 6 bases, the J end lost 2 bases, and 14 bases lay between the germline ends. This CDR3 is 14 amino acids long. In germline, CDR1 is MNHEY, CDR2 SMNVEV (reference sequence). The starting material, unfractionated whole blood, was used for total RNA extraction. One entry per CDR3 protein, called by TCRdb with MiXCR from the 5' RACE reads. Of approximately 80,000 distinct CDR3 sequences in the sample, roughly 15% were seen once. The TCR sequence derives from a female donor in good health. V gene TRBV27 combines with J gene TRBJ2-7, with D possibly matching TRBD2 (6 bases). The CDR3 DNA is TGTGCCAGCAGGAACACAGGAGGGCCCTACGAGCAGTACTTC. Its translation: CASRNTGGPYEQYF.